This paragraph reports one T cell receptor beta chain. The sample belongs to a study of blood T cell repertoires in COVID-19. The wider study: Donors in the United States, Italy and Spain gave samples during acute or convalescent COVID-19.

In the study's own analysis: Using reference gene primer amplification, nucleated cell counts were estimated. The table came from immunoSEQ multiplex PCR; TCRdb's copy has only in-frame clones and leaves some out. V and J calls plus clone size are reproduced from that table; the DNA served to infer D and trimming. The table includes approximately 400,000 clones, about 87% detected once. Seattle researchers signed up patients amid active infection and tracked them longitudinally. The germline CDR1 and CDR2 sequences are SNHLY and FYNNEI. CDR3 length equals 16 residues. Between the trimmed V and J ends, which lost 3 bases and 3 bases, there was a span of 14 bases.

This chain connects TRBV2 to TRBJ2-2; D perhaps matches TRBD2 (6 bases). Material: peripheral blood. This receptor was taken from a woman in her forties or fifties with COVID-19, enrolled during active disease. CDR3 residues: CASSEMGLLHTGELFF. The CDR3 region has the DNA TGTGCCAGCAGTGAGATGGGACTGCTCCACACCGGGGAGCTGTTTTTT. Filled out from reference TRBV2 and TRBJ2-2, the complete variable domain reads EPEVTQTPSHQVTQMGQEVILRCVPISNHLYFYWYRQILGQKVEFLVSFYNNEISEKSEIFDDQFSVERPDGSNFTLKIRSTKLEDSAMYFCASSEMGLLHTGELFFGEGSRLTVL.